This T cell receptor beta chain was captured in a study of CD8 T cells in Susac syndrome. TCR beta sequences were obtained from blood CD8+ and CD4+ T cells. Between the trimmed V and J ends, which lost 3 bases and 4 bases, there was a span of 7 bases. The CDR3 extends over 14 amino acids. Germline V gene lookup returns CDR1 LGHNT and CDR2 FRNRAP. Random hexamers served to reverse transcribe about 0.45 to 1 ug RNA. An immunoSEQ multiplex PCR generated amplified TCR beta CDR3 products spanning 54 Vbeta and 13 Jbeta. TCRdb analysed the immunoSEQ multiplex PCR reads with MiXCR anew, one entry per CDR3 protein. There are some 190,000 distinct CDR3 sequences in the sample; over 85% occur only once, and around 0.1% lies in the top ten.

The sequence derives from a human donor in good health. The genes are TRBV12-5 and TRBJ1-6; D is unclear. Sequenced material: CD4+ T cells from PBMCs. As DNA, the CDR3 is TGTGCTAGTGGTTTCCGGCCGTATAATTCACCCCTCCACTTT. Translating it yields CASGFRPYNSPLHF.